The next 30 T cell receptor beta chains were all read from a single sample in a study of OX40 agonist ivuxolimab in advanced cancers. The protocol was immunoSEQ multiplex PCR, while the TCRdb copy is restricted to in-frame clones and leaves out a portion. This sample has approximately 80,000 clones, with roughly 87% found just once. This specimen was CD4+ or CD8+ T cells sorted from blood, taken in a trial of the OX40 agonist ivuxolimab. The receptors were gathered from an adult with an advanced solid tumor such as melanoma, head and neck, liver or kidney cancer.

V and J are TRBV28 and TRBJ2-3; D is uncertain. This CDR3 is 11 amino acids long. Germline assignment: CDR1 MDHEN and CDR2 SYDVKM. V was pared by 9 bases and J by 3 bases, with 7 bases between. This CDR3 is CASTATDTQYF. In nucleotides, the CDR3 is TGTGCCAGTACAGCGACAGATACGCAGTATTTT.

This chain joins TRBV25-1 and TRBJ2-2; D is possibly TRBD2 (7 bases). With 8 bases removed from V and 1 base from J, the gap between germline ends came to 20 bases. The CDR3 runs 17 residues. The germline V gene has CDR1 MGHDK and CDR2 SYGVNS. CDR3 in DNA: TGTGCCAGCGGCGGGGGACGGGGGGCCCGGAACACCGGGGAGCTGTTTTTT. Protein product: CASGGGRGARNTGELFF.

This chain links TRBV4-2 with TRBJ2-1, with TRBD1 identical over 9 bases. The germline V gene has CDR1 LGHNA and CDR2 YNFKEQ. This CDR3 contains 15 residues. V lost 2 bases, J lost 8 bases, and 7 bases stayed unmatched. Here the CDR3 reads CASSQKQGARDEQFF. The CDR3 coding sequence is TGTGCCAGCAGCCAAAAACAGGGGGCGCGCGATGAGCAGTTCTTC.

The chain joins TRBV5-1 to TRBJ2-3, with TRBD2 identical over 9 bases. Germline loops: CDR1 SGHRS, CDR2 YFSETQ. V lost 4 bases and J lost 0; bases outside the gene matches: 9. The CDR3 sequence is 17 residues long. As DNA, the CDR3 is TGCGCCAGCAGCGCGCTAGCGGGGAGGGCGAGCACAGATACGCAGTATTTT. It translates to CASSALAGRASTDTQYF.

This chain uses TRBV2 with TRBJ2-3; 9 bases align to TRBD2. The CDR3 covers 16 residues. CDR1 and CDR2 from the germline V gene are SNHLY and FYNNEI. V trimming: 6 bases; J trimming: 4 bases; junction bases outside the gene matches: 11. This CDR3 reads CASSPTRREGADTQYF. In nucleotides, the CDR3 is TGTGCCAGCAGCCCGACACGGCGGGAGGGTGCAGATACGCAGTATTTT.

In the case of this clone: Other DNA sequences within the sample encode an identical CDR3. The genes are TRBV2 and TRBJ2-2, with 9 bases lining up with TRBD1. J was trimmed by 7 bases and V by 1 base; bases with no gene match: 7. The length of the CDR3 is 16 residues. Germline CDR1 SNHLY, CDR2 FYNNEI. CDR3 in amino acids: CASSEGLGTGIGELFF. The CDR3 DNA is TGTGCCAGCAGTGAAGGGTTGGGGACAGGGATCGGGGAGCTGTTTTTT.

The chain employs TRBV5-1 and TRBJ1-4, with D perhaps matching TRBD1 (6 bases). CDR1 and CDR2 from the germline V gene are SGHRS and YFSETQ. The CDR3 sequence is 15 residues long. V lost 1 base and J 3 bases, leaving 10 bases between the germline ends. The CDR3: CASSLPQGSNEKLFF. CDR3 DNA: TGCGCCAGCAGCTTGCCCCAGGGGTCTAATGAAAAACTGTTTTTT.

The gene calls are TRBV30 and TRBJ2-5; 8 bases map to TRBD2. V was clipped by 4 bases and J by 5 bases; unmatched bases: 3. The germline gives CDR1 GTSNPN, CDR2 SVGIG (reference sequence). CDR3 length: 12 amino acids. The CDR3 DNA sequence: TGTGCCTGGACCCGGGGGGGGGAGACCCAGTACTTC. Protein: CAWTRGGETQYF. The full variable domain, with the rest looked up from reference TRBV30 and TRBJ2-5, is SQTIHQWPATLVQPVGSPLSLECTVEGTSNPNLYWYRQAAGRGLQLLFYSVGIGQISSEVPQNLSASRPQDRQFILSSKKLLLSDSGFYLCAWTRGGETQYFGPGTRLLVL.

The chain combines TRBV7-3 with TRBJ2-6; D might be TRBD1 (5 bases). This CDR3 is 18 amino acids long. CDR1 is SGHTA and CDR2 is FQGTGA in the germline V gene. V gave up 2 bases and J gave up 2 bases, with 16 bases separating them. The CDR3 loop reads CASSLHGALVAGANVLTF. CDR3 in DNA: TGTGCCAGCAGCTTACATGGGGCGTTGGTAGCTGGGGCCAACGTCCTGACTTTC.

A single count supports this clone. The chain is built from TRBV6-6 and TRBJ2-2, with 9 bases that match TRBD1. CDR3 length: 16 residues. J was trimmed by 4 bases and V by 6 bases; bases with no gene match: 9. Germline V CDR1 and CDR2: MNHNY, SVGAGI (reference sequence). CDR3 sequence reads: CASRDGQGFITGELFF. The CDR3 DNA sequence: TGTGCCAGCAGAGATGGACAGGGGTTTATCACCGGGGAGCTGTTTTTT.

This clone was found a few times. The rearrangement joins TRBV7-3 to TRBJ2-2; possibly TRBD1 or TRBD2 for D (6 bases each). V lost 5 bases and J lost 7, with 17 bases in between. The germline V gene encodes CDR1 SGHTA and CDR2 FQGTGA. The CDR3 length is 15 residues. This CDR3 is CASSPLGGADGELFF. DNA for the CDR3: TGTGCCAGCAGCCCCTTGGGGGGCGCGGACGGGGAGCTGTTTTTT.

V is TRBV27 and J is TRBJ1-1, with D tentatively TRBD1 (6 bases). Germline lookup yields CDR1 MNHEY and CDR2 SMNVEV (reference sequence). The CDR3 contains 14 residues. The germline V and J ends were trimmed by 3 bases and 3 bases, with 11 bases remaining between them. The CDR3 bases are TGTGCCAGCAGTTTTACCAGGGGAGACACTGAAGCTTTCTTT. The encoded protein is CASSFTRGDTEAFF.

This chain uses TRBV30 with TRBJ2-2; TRBD2 agrees at 8 bases. V was pared by 3 bases and J by 1 base, with 1 base of the junction left unmatched. The CDR3 has 14 amino acids. Germline CDR1 and CDR2: GTSNPN and SVGIG (reference sequence). In DNA form, the CDR3 reads TGTGCCTGGAGGCTAGCGGGGAACACCGGGGAGCTGTTTTTT. Translation: CAWRLAGNTGELFF.

This clone appeared a single time. This chain uses TRBV6-5 with TRBJ2-7, with a weak D call TRBD1 (5 bases). Germline V gene sequence: CDR1 MNHEY, CDR2 SVGAGI. This CDR3 has 13 residues. With 11 bases removed from V and 5 bases from J, the gap between germline ends came to 19 bases. CDR3 coding DNA: TGTGCCGTTAGCAGGGCTAGGTGGGACGAGCAGTACTTC. Translating it yields CAVSRARWDEQYF.

The chain carries TRBV5-6 and TRBJ1-5, with 9 bases that match TRBD1. The length of the CDR3 is 15 residues. V trimming: 4 bases; J trimming: 4 bases; junction bases outside the gene matches: 6. CDR1 SGHDT and CDR2 YYEEEE come from the germline V gene. CDR3 DNA sequence: TGTGCCAGCAGCCAACAAGGGACAGGGAATCAGCCCCAGCATTTT. Residues: CASSQQGTGNQPQHF.

The chain carries TRBV28 and TRBJ1-2, with unresolved D. Germline-derived CDR1 and CDR2 are MDHEN and SYDVKM. V was shortened by 7 bases and J by 5 bases, with 17 bases between the two germline ends. The length of the CDR3 is 14 residues. Here the CDR3 DNA reads TGTGCCAGCACCCGTCCCGACCCTCCGTATGGCTACACCTTC. It codes for CASTRPDPPYGYTF.

CDR3 nucleotide sequence: TGTGCCAGGCATAAGGGCACAGATACGCAGTATTTT. Protein: CARHKGTDTQYF. The chain combines TRBV2 with TRBJ2-3; D gene ambiguous. Germline loops: CDR1 SNHLY, CDR2 FYNNEI. The V end was cut by 9 bases, the J end by 1 base, with 8 bases between. This CDR3 contains 12 residues. Drawing the rest from reference TRBV2 and TRBJ2-3, the complete variable domain is EPEVTQTPSHQVTQMGQEVILRCVPISNHLYFYWYRQILGQKVEFLVSFYNNEISEKSEIFDDQFSVERPDGSNFTLKIRSTKLEDSAMYFCARHKGTDTQYFGPGTRLTVL.

The chain combines TRBV6-1 with TRBJ1-1; TRBD1 might be the D (5 bases). V gave up 7 bases and J gave up 1 base, with 10 bases separating them. This CDR3 comprises 13 residues. Germline V CDR1 and CDR2: MNHNS, SASEGT. This CDR3 reads CASNTGENTEAFF. In DNA form, the CDR3 reads TGTGCCAGCAACACAGGAGAGAACACTGAAGCTTTCTTT.

Only a few counts were recorded for this clone. CDR3 sequence reads: CASSTQRGKFASTEAFF. For the CDR3, the DNA is TGTGCCAGTAGCACCCAGCGGGGCAAGTTTGCCAGCACTGAAGCTTTCTTT. The V gene is TRBV11-2, the J gene TRBJ1-1; a possible D gene is TRBD1 (5 bases). In germline, CDR1 is SGHAT, CDR2 FQNNGV. The V end lost 9 bases, the J end lost 4 bases, and 27 bases lay between the germline ends. The CDR3 spans 17 residues.

The rearrangement uses TRBV30 and TRBJ1-1; 10 nucleotides agree with TRBD1. The CDR3 contains 13 residues. Trimming removed 0 bases from V and 12 bases from J; junction bases left unmatched: 7. Germline CDR1 reads GTSNPN; CDR2 reads SVGIG (reference sequence). CDR3 sequence (DNA): TGTGCCTGGAGTGTCTCGGACAGGGGGTTTCCTTTCTTT. Translating gives CAWSVSDRGFPFF.

J is TRBJ2-3 and V is TRBV7-3; D call uncertain. The CDR3 runs to 15 residues. Trimming pared 2 bases from V and 2 bases from J, leaving 11 bases between. CDR1 and CDR2 from the germline V gene are SGHTA and FQGTGA. The CDR3 bases are TGTGCCAGCAGCTTATCGGGCCACCCCACAGATACGCAGTATTTT. It is translated as CASSLSGHPTDTQYF.

The CDR3 DNA reads TGCGCCAGCAGCTTGGGGGTGGCGGCCAACGAGCAGTACTTC. Its protein product is CASSLGVAANEQYF. V usage is TRBV5-1 and J usage is TRBJ2-7; D remains unclear. With 0 bases removed from V and 5 bases from J, the gap between germline ends came to 12 bases. The CDR3 is 14 residues long. Germline V gives CDR1 SGHRS, CDR2 YFSETQ.

The V gene is TRBV6-6, the J gene TRBJ2-6; D may be TRBD1 (6 bases). Germline V gives CDR1 MNHNY, CDR2 SVGAGI (reference sequence). The CDR3 is made up of 16 amino acids. The V and J ends lost 5 bases and 1 base respectively, with 12 bases between them. Here the CDR3 reads CASSRPTGSGANVLTF. The CDR3, as DNA: TGTGCCAGCAGTCGCCCAACAGGGTCTGGGGCCAACGTCCTGACTTTC.

J is TRBJ2-5 and V is TRBV4-3; tentative D call: TRBD1 (6 bases). Germline assignment: CDR1 LGHNA and CDR2 YSLEER. This CDR3 has 13 residues. The germline V and J ends were trimmed by 5 bases and 3 bases, with 10 bases remaining between them. The CDR3 region has the DNA TGCGCCAGCAGCAGACAGGTTGAAGAGACCCAGTACTTC. Translated, it gives CASSRQVEETQYF.

This rearrangement joins TRBV4-3 to TRBJ1-4; TRBD1 matches 9 bases. The CDR3 consists of 16 residues. Germline CDR1 is LGHNA and CDR2 is YSLEER. V was pared by 1 base and J by 10 bases, with 10 bases of the junction left unmatched. The CDR3 region has the DNA TGCGCCAGCAGCCAAGGGGCTACAGGGGGCAGGGGAAAACTGTTTTTT. Encoded protein: CASSQGATGGRGKLFF.

This sequence joins TRBV30 and TRBJ2-2, with a tentative D call TRBD1 (5 bases). V was shortened by 1 base and J by 4 bases, with 19 bases between the two germline ends. There are 17 residues in the CDR3. Germline loops: CDR1 GTSNPN, CDR2 SVGIG (reference sequence). The chain's CDR3 is CAWSASRDFPSTGELFF. For the CDR3, the DNA is TGTGCCTGGAGTGCGAGCAGGGATTTCCCGAGCACCGGGGAGCTGTTTTTT.

The chain employs TRBV7-2 and TRBJ1-4; D gene unclear. Between the trimmed V and J ends, which lost 5 bases and 7 bases, there was a span of 23 bases. The CDR3 has 17 amino acids. CDR1 and CDR2 from the germline V gene are SGHTA and FQGNSA. CDR3 DNA sequence: TGTGCCAGCAGCCCATCCGGCCCTACGGGTCGCGGTGAAAAACTGTTTTTT. Residues: CASSPSGPTGRGEKLFF.

This clone was recorded once. J is TRBJ1-1 and V is TRBV28, with TRBD1 identical over 11 bases. The CDR3 has 16 residues. The germline V gene encodes CDR1 MDHEN and CDR2 SYDVKM. V lost 10 bases to trimming and J lost 3 bases; unmatched junction nucleotides: 13. In DNA form, the CDR3 reads TGTGCCACCATAGGACAGGGGGCAAGAGCGTACACTGAAGCTTTCTTT. Residues: CATIGQGARAYTEAFF.

The chain recombines TRBV5-1 with TRBJ1-1, with a tentative D call TRBD1 (6 bases). This CDR3 has 14 amino acids. V dropped 4 bases and J dropped 1 base, with 11 bases sitting between them. From germline, CDR1 is SGHRS and CDR2 YFSETQ. CDR3 bases: TGCGCCAGCAGCGGGTCGACAGGGAACACTGAAGCTTTCTTT. Amino acids: CASSGSTGNTEAFF.

V and J are TRBV5-4 and TRBJ1-3; D is uncertain. Trimming removed 0 bases from V and 4 bases from J, with 8 bases in between. The CDR3 spans 14 residues. Per the germline V gene, CDR1 is SGHNT and CDR2 is YYREEE (reference sequence). The CDR3 DNA follows: TGTGCCAGCAGCTTGGGGGGTGGCGGAAACACCATATATTTT. Protein: CASSLGGGGNTIYF. The variable domain in full, with the rest retrieved from reference TRBV5-4 and TRBJ1-3, is ETGVTQSPTHLIKTRGQQVTLRCSSQSGHNTVSWYQQALGQGPQFIFQYYREEENGRGNFPPRFSGLQFPNYSSELNVNALELDDSALYLCASSLGGGGNTIYFGEGSWLTVV.